The 18 T cell receptor beta chains below all came from one sample that was sequenced in a study of T cells after somatic rescue of genetic block. Data came from immunoSEQ multiplex PCR; TCRdb stores just in-frame clones and leaves some out. The table shows approximately 88,000 clones, with more than 80% occurring only once. The specimen sequenced was peripheral blood mononuclear cells (PBMCs). These receptors all stem from a woman aged 18-35 years.

The rearrangement uses TRBV27 and TRBJ1-5, with D possibly TRBD1 on 5 matching bases. Germline CDR1 MNHEY, CDR2 SMNVEV (reference sequence). V was shortened by 5 bases and J by 2 bases, with 10 bases between the two germline ends. CDR3 length: 14 amino acids. The CDR3 DNA is TGTGCCAGCAGTGACAGAATGGGCAATCAGCCCCAGCATTTT. It codes for CASSDRMGNQPQHF.

The V gene is TRBV4-2, the J gene TRBJ1-2, with D unresolved. The V gene lost 4 bases and the J gene lost 2 bases, with 14 bases spanning the gap. Per the germline V gene, CDR1 is LGHNA and CDR2 is YNFKEQ. CDR3 size: 15 residues. For the CDR3, the DNA is TGTGCCAGCAGCCCGTCGGGAAGCCTAAACTATGGCTACACCTTC. It yields the protein CASSPSGSLNYGYTF.

The J gene is TRBJ2-7, the V gene TRBV6-5; D possibly corresponds to TRBD1 (6 bases). There are 14 residues in the CDR3. Trimming left V 6 bases short and J 1 base short, with 13 bases between. Germline lookup yields CDR1 MNHEY and CDR2 SVGAGI. CDR3 sequence (DNA): TGTGCCAGCAGCCGTCAGGGGTTTTCCTACGAGCAGTACTTC. Translation gives CASSRQGFSYEQYF.

This clone has just a few counts. V usage is TRBV19 and J usage is TRBJ1-2; no reliable D call. CDR3 size: 15 residues. V lost 1 base and J 4 bases, leaving 13 bases between the germline ends. Germline assignment: CDR1 LNHDA and CDR2 SQIVND (reference sequence). As DNA, the CDR3 is TGTGCCAGTAGTATAGTATCCGGGCAAAGCTATGGCTACACCTTC. As protein: CASSIVSGQSYGYTF.

This clone was seen just once. CDR3 protein: CASSLSPRSYNEQFF. The CDR3 nucleotides are TGTGCCAGCAGCTTATCCCCCAGGTCCTACAATGAGCAGTTCTTC. The chain combines TRBV11-3 with TRBJ2-1; D uncertain. CDR1 and CDR2 (germline): SGHNT, YENEEA. The germline V and J ends were trimmed by 2 bases and 1 base, with 9 bases remaining between them. The CDR3 runs 15 residues.

The chain is built from TRBV11-3 and TRBJ2-7; D might be TRBD2 (5 bases). V shed 2 bases and J shed 2 bases, with 10 bases lying between them. The CDR3 extends over 14 amino acids. Germline loops: CDR1 SGHNT, CDR2 YENEEA. CDR3 nucleotide sequence: TGTGCCAGCAGCTTATCGGGGTTGGCCTACGAGCAGTACTTC. Amino acids: CASSLSGLAYEQYF.

The CDR3 loop is CASSPRGGAVGYGYTF. The CDR3 bases are TGTGCCAGCAGCCCGAGGGGCGGGGCGGTGGGCTATGGCTACACCTTC. The J gene is TRBJ1-2, the V gene TRBV28; weak D call: TRBD1 (5 bases). Germline CDR1 is MDHEN and CDR2 is SYDVKM. The ends were cut back, 6 bases at V and 4 bases at J, with 21 bases in the middle. This CDR3 comprises 16 residues.

The chain carries TRBV9 and TRBJ2-2; 7 bases fit TRBD2. CDR1 and CDR2 (germline): SGDLS, YYNGEE. V was pared by 4 bases and J by 6 bases, with 12 bases of the junction left unmatched. CDR3 length: 16 residues. CDR3 in DNA: TGTGCCAGCAGCCGGGCGGGAGCGTCGTCGGCCGGGGAGCTGTTTTTT. It yields the protein CASSRAGASSAGELFF.

The V call is TRBV29-1, the J call TRBJ1-2; D is undetermined. From germline, CDR1 is SQVTM and CDR2 ANQGSEA. Trimming shortened V by 0 bases and J by 7 bases, and 6 bases separated the two germline ends. The CDR3 runs to 11 residues. CDR3 coding DNA: TGCAGCGTTGAAGATCGGCCTGGCTACACCTTC. This translates into CSVEDRPGYTF.

This chain links TRBV5-4 with TRBJ2-1, with 15 bases matching TRBD2. The J segment lost 13 bases and the V segment lost 0 bases, leaving 5 bases of the junction unmatched. Germline lookup yields CDR1 SGHNT and CDR2 YYREEE (reference sequence). The CDR3 sequence is 15 residues long. The CDR3 spells CASSLGGLAGGPQFF. Written as DNA, the CDR3 is TGTGCCAGCAGCTTGGGAGGACTAGCGGGAGGGCCTCAGTTCTTC.

The rearrangement joins TRBV6-4 to TRBJ2-2; 10 nucleotides align to TRBD2. This CDR3 contains 15 residues. The V segment lost 3 bases and the J segment 3 bases; nucleotides outside the gene matches: 1. The germline CDR1 and CDR2 sequences are MRHNA and SNTAGT. CDR3 nucleotides: TGTGCCAGCAGTGAAGCGGGAGGGGACACCGGGGAGCTGTTTTTT. Residues: CASSEAGGDTGELFF.

This chain uses TRBV27 with TRBJ2-3, with TRBD2 matching over 9 bases. This CDR3 has 15 residues. The germline CDR1 and CDR2 sequences are MNHEY and SMNVEV (reference sequence). V lost 6 bases to trimming and J lost 6 bases; unmatched junction nucleotides: 10. CDR3 loop: CASSHEGGRADTQYF. CDR3 bases: TGTGCCAGCAGCCACGAGGGCGGGAGGGCCGATACGCAGTATTTT.

The J gene is TRBJ2-7, the V gene TRBV28; TRBD2 might be the D (5 bases). The CDR3 spans 13 residues. Germline V gene sequence: CDR1 MDHEN, CDR2 SYDVKM. V was clipped by 3 bases and J by 3 bases, with 9 bases between them. CDR3 in amino acids: CASSFPGSYEQYF. The DNA for the CDR3 is TGTGCCAGCAGTTTCCCTGGGAGCTACGAGCAGTACTTC.

This clone showed up just a few times. The chain employs TRBV6-4 and TRBJ2-3; no clear D gene. The CDR3 totals 13 residues. Per the germline V gene, CDR1 is MRHNA and CDR2 is SNTAGT. The ends were cut back, 3 bases at V and 1 base at J, with 5 bases in the middle. CDR3 loop: CASSESGTDTQYF. DNA for the CDR3: TGTGCCAGCAGTGAGAGCGGCACAGATACGCAGTATTTT.

The gene calls are TRBV6-6 and TRBJ2-6; TRBD1 agrees at 8 bases. Germline V gene lookup returns CDR1 MNHNY and CDR2 SVGAGI (reference sequence). The CDR3 sequence is 16 residues long. V gave up 8 bases and J gave up 2 bases; unmatched junction bases: 8. The CDR3 loop is CASRDRPSTGANVLTF. The CDR3, as DNA: TGTGCCAGCCGGGACAGGCCCTCGACTGGGGCCAACGTCCTGACTTTC.

This rearrangement joins TRBV9 to TRBJ2-1; D unresolved. Per the germline V gene, CDR1 is SGDLS and CDR2 is YYNGEE. This CDR3 has 15 residues. Trimming took off 8 bases at V and 0 bases at J, with 15 bases between the two ends. CDR3 in amino acids: CASHPGSSSYNEQFF. The CDR3 nucleotides read TGTGCCAGTCACCCAGGCTCCAGCTCCTACAATGAGCAGTTCTTC.

In its sample, this clone was seen once. The rearrangement joins TRBV2 to TRBJ2-3, with 8 bases fitting TRBD1. Germline CDR1 SNHLY, CDR2 FYNNEI. J was trimmed by 3 bases and V by 6 bases; bases with no gene match: 2. The CDR3 contains 13 residues. CDR3 coding DNA: TGTGCCAGCAGGAGACAGGGGACAGATACGCAGTATTTT. Translated: CASRRQGTDTQYF.

V and J are TRBV6-5 and TRBJ1-2, with D maybe TRBD1 (6 bases). Per germline, CDR1 MNHEY and CDR2 SVGAGI. The CDR3 runs to 15 residues. The V end was cut by 7 bases, the J end by 2 bases, with 17 bases between. CDR3 DNA sequence: TGTGCCAGCACCGGAGGACAGAAGAGCAACTATGGCTACACCTTC. Amino acids: CASTGGQKSNYGYTF.